A selection of T cell receptor beta chains follows, all from one sample in a study of CD8 T cells in Susac syndrome. MiXCR, applied by TCRdb to the immunoSEQ multiplex PCR reads, yields one record per CDR3 protein. The data show 130,000 or so distinct CDR3 sequences, 85% to 95% seen once. The sample consisted of CD4+ T cells from PBMCs. These receptors came from a human donor in good health. Both conserved end residues are trimmed from each CDR3.

TRBV28 ASTDRVSNQPQH
TRBV20-1 SAGRQGRPQH
TRBV27 ASSLTANYGYT
TRBV6-5 ASSWDGTNEKLF
TRBV6-5 ASSPKAGGSPLH
TRBV19 ASSPRTGGSGELF
TRBV10-3 AISAMNNTRL
TRBV3-1 ASSQDGNGYNEQF
TRBV5-6 ASSFGEQPQH
TRBV12-3/TRBV12-4 ASSYTAQETQY
TRBV12-3/TRBV12-4 ASSLESQGYT
TRBV29-1 SALGTSGNNEQF
TRBV7-3 ASSLGSGRVGNEQF
TRBV27 ASSTRQGIFDAF
TRBV19 ASSITFSTVYEQY
TRBV19 ASSSGYNEQF
TRBV28 ASLGQGDNSPLH
TRBV19 ASSIDSSLGGTHTQY
TRBV29-1 SVVRASSYEQY
TRBV9 ASSVYGTSGNTIY
TRBV5-5 ASSLDRGANVLT
TRBV29-1 SVEPAGGFHEQF
TRBV6-5 ASSSKNIQY
TRBV19 ASSRGQAGHQPQH
TRBV30 AWGTGGESPLH
TRBV7-9 ASSLLGHSQETQY
TRBV30 AWSRVSYEQY
TRBV15 ATSRDMATVNEQF
TRBV3-1 ASSRGRPSGANVLT
TRBV19 ASSRILAGGPLEQY
TRBV10-3 AISNRGAGEDTQY
TRBV20-1 SARGMGGTSGRWAEQF
TRBV5-1 ASSLDGNPTDTQY
TRBV29-1 SVEERRESNFGELF
TRBV27 ASSLREWRTDTQY
TRBV5-1 ASSLEDASGIFYEQY
TRBV5-4 ASSLGMRGSSYNEQF
TRBV7-2 ASSLVGAGQETQY
TRBV30 AWQVHLISSYNSPLH
TRBV27 ASSKGQRETGELF
TRBV20-1 SARSTARPGEAF
TRBV12-3/TRBV12-4 ASSLQGAGTEAF
TRBV6-2/TRBV6-3 ASRVAGVRETQY
TRBV19 ASDTGGVMNTEAF
TRBV7-3 ASSPSGTSWETQY
TRBV10-3 AIKGTNTEAF
TRBV12-3/TRBV12-4 ASSLAGYGDQPQH
TRBV28 ASSTAGTGILYEQY
TRBV29-1 SVAGANEKLF
TRBV18 ASSVQPSYEQY
TRBV20-1 SAWDGSNLNTEAF
TRBV7-9 ASRLVDGIPGELF
TRBV10-3 AISGLVRTDTQY